This T cell receptor (beta chain) was recorded in a study of vaccination and CD4 T cells after COVID-19. Study context: Stimulation of the cells used overlapping spike peptide pools from SARS-CoV-2 and from the common cold coronaviruses HCoV-NL63, HCoV-OC43 and HCoV-229E.

The germline V gene has CDR1 MNHNS and CDR2 SASEGT. Trimming took off 7 bases at V and 3 bases at J, with 21 bases between the two ends. The CDR3 is 16 amino acids. Notes on the study in general: Nearly all convalescent vaccine-specific clones, 304 of 307, recognized only SARS-CoV-2 spike.

With the Oncomine TCR Beta short-read assay, DNA from cultured CD4+ T cells was sequenced. TCRdb independently ran MiXCR on the PCR reads; one entry per CDR3 protein. Of about 3,800 distinct CDR3 sequences listed, around 15% were seen once; the top ten hold about 17%. Noted treatment: 10-day PBMC culture with coronavirus spike peptide pools or control peptides (ViraFEST assay). This clonotype has only a few counts. Its antigen is undetermined. The sequencing input was CD4+ T cells from blood, cultured in vitro. The chain has TRBV6-1 and TRBJ1-1, with a tentative D call TRBD1 (5 bases). The clonotype originates from a human donor who had recovered from COVID-19. The CDR3 region is CASTPPQGGGDTEAFF. In DNA, the CDR3 is TGTGCCAGCACCCCACCTCAGGGCGGGGGGGACACTGAAGCTTTCTTT.